These 18 T cell receptor beta chains came from one sample sequenced in a study of shared clonotypes between healthy human individuals. Some clones are missing from TCRdb's copy, which holds only in-frame ones; the method was immunoSEQ multiplex PCR. Of approximately 500,000 clones listed, roughly 80% are singletons. The sequencing input was PBMCs. Receptor source: a woman in her thirties or forties in good health. Some clones in this sample may be carry-over from other donors' samples.

V and J are TRBV7-2 and TRBJ1-4, with D uncertain. Germline V gene lookup returns CDR1 SGHTA and CDR2 FQGNSA. Trimming took off 5 bases at V and 4 bases at J, with 14 bases between the two ends. The CDR3 sequence is 15 residues long. The CDR3 region is CASSTRGEGNEKLFF. The CDR3 nucleotides read TGTGCCAGCAGCACCCGGGGAGAGGGTAATGAAAAACTGTTTTTT.

This clone was seen only a few times. The gene calls are TRBV15 and TRBJ2-5; D remains unclear. Per the germline V gene, CDR1 is LNHNV and CDR2 is YYDKDF (reference sequence). V was cut by 1 base and J by 2 bases, with 8 bases left in between. The CDR3 has 14 residues. The CDR3 protein is CATSRVREQETQYF. The CDR3 DNA sequence: TGTGCCACCAGCAGAGTTAGGGAACAAGAGACCCAGTACTTC.

This chain joins TRBV28 and TRBJ2-1; TRBD2 agrees at 9 bases. CDR3 length: 19 amino acids. V was clipped by 5 bases and J by 4 bases; unmatched bases: 18. The germline CDR1 and CDR2 sequences are MDHEN and SYDVKM. CDR3 in amino acids: CASSPPSPVLAGLYNEQFF. CDR3 in DNA: TGTGCCAGCAGTCCACCCTCCCCCGTGCTAGCGGGATTATACAATGAGCAGTTCTTC.

The chain combines TRBV30 with TRBJ1-1, with unresolved D. The germline CDR1 and CDR2 sequences are GTSNPN and SVGIG (reference sequence). Trimming left V 0 bases short and J 11 bases short, with 10 bases between. The CDR3 length is 11 residues. The CDR3 region is CAWSVLGEAFF. The CDR3 DNA reads as TGTGCCTGGAGTGTACTTGGGGAGGCTTTCTTT.

The J gene is TRBJ1-2, the V gene TRBV6-5, with unresolved D. V was trimmed by 3 bases and J by 2 bases, leaving 7 bases between them. The CDR3 is 13 amino acids. Germline lookup yields CDR1 MNHEY and CDR2 SVGAGI. The CDR3 sequence is CASSYHGNYGYTF. As DNA, the CDR3 is TGTGCCAGCAGTTATCACGGGAACTATGGCTACACCTTC.

The sample holds one count of this clone. This rearrangement joins TRBV7-9 to TRBJ2-6; 9 nucleotides match TRBD1. Trimming cost V 0 bases and J 4 bases; bases outside gene matches: 10. CDR3 size: 19 residues. From germline, CDR1 is SEHNR and CDR2 FQNEAQ (reference sequence). The CDR3 coding sequence is TGTGCCAGCAGCTTAGCCCGTGGGGACAGGGTATACGGGGCCAACGTCCTGACTTTC. Protein product: CASSLARGDRVYGANVLTF.

J is TRBJ1-1 and V is TRBV28; D is unclear. Germline loops: CDR1 MDHEN, CDR2 SYDVKM. The length of the CDR3 is 10 residues. V lost 4 bases, J lost 12 bases, and 9 bases lay in between. CDR3 amino acids: CASSSRGSFF. The CDR3 DNA reads as TGTGCCAGCAGTTCACGTGGGTCTTTCTTT.

This chain uses TRBV6-5 with TRBJ2-7; tentative D call: TRBD2 (6 bases). The germline CDR1 and CDR2 sequences are MNHEY and SVGAGI. The CDR3 is 13 amino acids. V was shortened by 9 bases and J by 3 bases, with 15 bases between the two germline ends. CDR3 protein: CASSPGVLYEQYF. The CDR3 DNA reads TGTGCCAGTAGTCCGGGAGTTCTCTACGAGCAGTACTTC.

The genes are TRBV10-3 and TRBJ1-2, with a tentative D call TRBD1 (5 bases). This CDR3 comprises 17 residues. Germline V lookup: CDR1 ENHRY, CDR2 SYGVKD. The V and J ends lost 0 bases and 3 bases respectively, with 17 bases between them. The CDR3 sequence: CAISESSGAGSYYGYTF. In nucleotides, the CDR3 is TGTGCCATCAGTGAGTCGAGCGGGGCAGGGAGCTACTATGGCTACACCTTC.

V is TRBV28 and J is TRBJ2-7, with 11 nucleotides matching TRBD2. Per germline, CDR1 MDHEN and CDR2 SYDVKM. The J segment lost 0 bases and the V segment lost 4 bases, leaving 8 bases of the junction unmatched. This CDR3 has 17 residues. The CDR3 here is CASSSPGTSGYSYEQYF. Written as DNA, the CDR3 is TGTGCCAGCAGTTCCCCCGGGACTAGCGGTTACTCCTACGAGCAGTACTTC.

On this clone: Other DNA sequences in the sample encode the same CDR3. The chain combines TRBV18 with TRBJ2-3; 9 bases line up with TRBD2. J was trimmed by 0 bases and V by 3 bases; bases with no gene match: 1. The CDR3 runs 15 residues. From germline, CDR1 is KGHSH and CDR2 LQKENI. This CDR3 is CASSPSGGSTDTQYF. DNA of the CDR3: TGTGCCAGCTCACCTAGCGGGGGTAGCACAGATACGCAGTATTTT.

This clone was found a few times. J is TRBJ1-1 and V is TRBV5-1, with TRBD1 matching 11 bases. Germline CDR1 SGHRS, CDR2 YFSETQ. The CDR3 loop spans 19 amino acids. The V gene end was trimmed by 0 bases and the J gene end by 4 bases; junction bases not matched to a gene: 14. This chain's CDR3 is CASSLARGTGGRGLTEAFF. The CDR3 coding sequence is TGCGCCAGCAGCTTGGCCCGCGGGACAGGGGGGCGGGGGCTCACTGAAGCTTTCTTT. Full variable domain (outside the CDR3, taken from reference TRBV5-1 and TRBJ1-1): KAGVTQTPRYLIKTRGQQVTLSCSPISGHRSVSWYQQTPGQGLQFLFEYFSETQRNKGNFPGRFSGRQFSNSRSEMNVSTLELGDSALYLCASSLARGTGGRGLTEAFFGQGTRLTVV.

The chain links TRBV7-8 to TRBJ2-7, with TRBD1 matching over 7 bases. CDR1 is SGHVS, CDR2 FQNEAQ, per germline. The CDR3 loop spans 13 amino acids. Trimming cost V 4 bases and J 9 bases; bases outside gene matches: 9. The CDR3 loop reads CASSSPGTVGQYF. The DNA for the CDR3 is TGTGCCAGCAGCTCACCTGGGACAGTTGGGCAGTACTTC.

The rearrangement uses TRBV5-4 and TRBJ1-2, with D hard to call. The CDR3 consists of 14 residues. In germline, CDR1 is SGHNT, CDR2 YYREEE (reference sequence). V lost 0 bases and J 2 bases, leaving 8 bases between the germline ends. The CDR3 loop is CASSLVGQNYGYTF. CDR3 in DNA: TGTGCCAGCAGCTTGGTCGGGCAGAACTATGGCTACACCTTC.

V usage is TRBV28 and J usage is TRBJ2-1; D is perhaps TRBD2 (5 bases). From germline, CDR1 is MDHEN and CDR2 SYDVKM. The CDR3 sequence is 13 residues long. V lost 5 bases, J lost 3 bases, and 8 bases lay in between. CDR3 DNA: TGTGCCAGCAGTCCCGGACTCTACAATGAGCAGTTCTTC. Amino acids: CASSPGLYNEQFF.

This chain uses TRBV27 with TRBJ1-1; a possible D gene is TRBD1 (5 bases). The V end was cut by 5 bases, the J end by 4 bases, with 17 bases between. The germline CDR1 and CDR2 sequences are MNHEY and SMNVEV (reference sequence). The CDR3 is 15 residues long. The CDR3 DNA follows: TGTGCCAGCAGTCCCCCCCCGGGGAGGGGCACTGAAGCTTTCTTT. It yields the protein CASSPPPGRGTEAFF.

This chain links TRBV28 with TRBJ2-7, with D possibly TRBD2 on 7 matching bases. The CDR3 has 15 residues. Germline V gene lookup returns CDR1 MDHEN and CDR2 SYDVKM. Trimming shortened V by 6 bases and J by 0 bases, and 15 bases separated the two germline ends. The CDR3 DNA reads TGTGCCAGCAGGGGTCGGGGGGCTAGCTCCTACGAGCAGTACTTC. Translation gives CASRGRGASSYEQYF.

This chain links TRBV6-6 with TRBJ1-4; D is ambiguous. V was cut by 0 bases and J by 2 bases, with 7 bases left in between. This CDR3 is built from 15 residues. Germline assignment: CDR1 MNHNY and CDR2 SVGAGI (reference sequence). CDR3 in DNA: TGTGCCAGCAGTTACTCGGGGAGGACTAATGAAAAACTGTTTTTT. This encodes CASSYSGRTNEKLFF.